The following is a T cell receptor (beta chain) sequence with its context. Its antigen is currently unknown. These data come from a study of T-cell memory formation after mild COVID-19. The 5'RACE method, run with constant-segment primers, produced TCR alpha and TCR beta cDNA libraries (carrying sample barcodes and UMIs). TCRdb called the 5' RACE reads again in MiXCR, with one record for every CDR3 protein. The data contain approximately 290,000 distinct CDR3 sequences, 15% to 20% of them singletons. General observations from the study: Clones that got smaller from day 15 to 85 had even CD4/CD8, while clones growing later tipped toward CD4+. There was no confirmation that second-wave clones peaking on day 37 were SARS-CoV-2 specific.

The TCR comes from a man between 18 and 35 years old who had mild COVID-19 (a few samples of this study predate the infection). Cell type and time point are not known. The sequencing sample was made of PBMCs or a T cell subset sorted from them (not recorded which).

The CDR3, as DNA: TGTGCCAGCATGAAAAGGGGGCACACTGAAGCTTTCTTT. Translation gives CASMKRGHTEAFF. The V and J genes are TRBV7-3 and TRBJ1-1; 7 nucleotides line up with TRBD1. This CDR3 is built from 13 residues. Germline V CDR1 and CDR2: SGHTA, FQGTGA. The trim removed 7 bases at V and 3 bases at J, leaving 5 bases unmatched.